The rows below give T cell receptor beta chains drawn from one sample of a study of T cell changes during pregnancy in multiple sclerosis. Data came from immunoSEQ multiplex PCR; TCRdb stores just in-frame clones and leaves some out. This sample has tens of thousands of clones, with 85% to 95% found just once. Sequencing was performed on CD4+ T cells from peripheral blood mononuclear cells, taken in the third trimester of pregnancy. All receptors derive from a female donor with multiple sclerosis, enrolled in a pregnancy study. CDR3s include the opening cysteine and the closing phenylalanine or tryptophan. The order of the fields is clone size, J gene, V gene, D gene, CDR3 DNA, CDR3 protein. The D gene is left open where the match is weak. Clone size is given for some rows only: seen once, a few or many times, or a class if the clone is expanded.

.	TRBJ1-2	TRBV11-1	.	TGTGCCAGCAGCAAACCCCGGGGTCAACGGGGCTATGGCTACACCTTC	CASSKPRGQRGYGYTF
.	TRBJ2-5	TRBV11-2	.	TGTGCCAGCAGCCGACCGGGACACCGTCCAGAGACCCAGTACTTC	CASSRPGHRPETQYF
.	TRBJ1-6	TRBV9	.	TGTGCCAGCAGAGATTGTGGGAGGACTCTCGGGGGGGGGCCACCCCTCCACTTT	CASRDCGRTLGGGPPLHF
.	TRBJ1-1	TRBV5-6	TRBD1	TGTGCCAGCAGCCTTACCGGGACAGGGGGAGCTTTCTTT	CASSLTGTGGAFF
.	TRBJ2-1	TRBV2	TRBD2	TGTGCCAGCAGAGGACTAGCGGGGGGGAAGACCAATGAGCAGTTCTTC	CASRGLAGGKTNEQFF
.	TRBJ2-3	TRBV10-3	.	TGTGCCATCAGTGGTTCTAGCCGGGACACAGATACGCAGTATTTT	CAISGSSRDTDTQYF
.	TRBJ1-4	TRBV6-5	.	TGTGCCAGCAGTTACAGCGGCCTAACTAATGAAAAACTGTTTTTT	CASSYSGLTNEKLFF
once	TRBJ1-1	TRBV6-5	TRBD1	TGTGCCGGACAGGGAGGGGACACTGAAGCTTTCTTT	CAGQGGDTEAFF
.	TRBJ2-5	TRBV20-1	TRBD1	TGCAGTGCTAGTGCCCCGGGACAGGGAGACTTC	CSASAPGQGDF
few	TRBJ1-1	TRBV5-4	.	TGTGCCAGCAGCTTTTACAGAGACACTGAAGCTTTCTTT	CASSFYRDTEAFF
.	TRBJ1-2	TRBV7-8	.	TGTGCCAGCAGCTTAGCGCTGCAGTTTGGCTACACCTTC	CASSLALQFGYTF
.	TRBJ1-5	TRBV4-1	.	TGCGCCAGCAGCCAAGATTGGGGGGAACCTAATCAGCCCCAGCATTTT	CASSQDWGEPNQPQHF
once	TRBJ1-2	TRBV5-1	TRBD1	TGCGCCAGCAGCTTGGGACAGGGTAACTATGGCTACACCTTC	CASSLGQGNYGYTF
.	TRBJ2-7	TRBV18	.	TGTGCCAGCTCACGGCCACAGGCTCTCGAGCAGTACTTC	CASSRPQALEQYF
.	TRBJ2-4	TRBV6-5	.	TGTGCCAGCAGTAACCAAAAGGGAGGCAAAAACATTCAGTACTTC	CASSNQKGGKNIQYF
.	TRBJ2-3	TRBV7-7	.	TGTGCCAGCAGCTTACAGGCGACAGATACGCAGTATTTT	CASSLQATDTQYF
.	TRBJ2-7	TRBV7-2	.	TGTGCCAGCAGCTTAGCGCCTCAGGGGACGTCCTACGAGCAGTACTTC	CASSLAPQGTSYEQYF
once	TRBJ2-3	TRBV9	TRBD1	TGTGCCAGCAGCGTAGGTGACAGGGGGCGAATGGATACGCAGTATTTT	CASSVGDRGRMDTQYF
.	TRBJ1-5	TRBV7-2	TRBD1	TGTGCCAGCAGCTTTGACAGGGGATGGGATCAGCCCCAGCATTTT	CASSFDRGWDQPQHF
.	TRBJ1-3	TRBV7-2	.	TGTGCCAGCAGCTTAATCTCACAGGGAAACACCATATATTTT	CASSLISQGNTIYF
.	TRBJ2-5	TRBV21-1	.	TGTGCCAGCAGCAAAGATTGGGGGGACCCTAGGTACCAAGAGACCCAGTACTTC	CASSKDWGDPRYQETQYF
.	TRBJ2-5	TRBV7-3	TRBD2	TGTGCCAGCAGCCGGGTAGCGGGGGGGATTTCAGAGACCCAGTACTTC	CASSRVAGGISETQYF
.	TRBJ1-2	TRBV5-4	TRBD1	TGTGCCAGCAGCTTAGAACAGGGGAGGATTGGCTACACCTTC	CASSLEQGRIGYTF